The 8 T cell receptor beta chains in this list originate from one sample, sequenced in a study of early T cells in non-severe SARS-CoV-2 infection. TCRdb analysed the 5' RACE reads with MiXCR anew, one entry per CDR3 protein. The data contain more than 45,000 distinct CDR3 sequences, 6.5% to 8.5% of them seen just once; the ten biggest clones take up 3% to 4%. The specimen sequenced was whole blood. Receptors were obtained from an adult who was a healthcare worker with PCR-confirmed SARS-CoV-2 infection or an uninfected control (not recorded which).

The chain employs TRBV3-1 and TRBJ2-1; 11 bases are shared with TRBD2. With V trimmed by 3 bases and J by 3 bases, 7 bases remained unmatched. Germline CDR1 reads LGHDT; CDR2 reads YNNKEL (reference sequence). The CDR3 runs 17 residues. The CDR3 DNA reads TGTGCCAGCAGCCACCCCTCCACTAGCGGGGGCTACAATGAGCAGTTCTTC. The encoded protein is CASSHPSTSGGYNEQFF.

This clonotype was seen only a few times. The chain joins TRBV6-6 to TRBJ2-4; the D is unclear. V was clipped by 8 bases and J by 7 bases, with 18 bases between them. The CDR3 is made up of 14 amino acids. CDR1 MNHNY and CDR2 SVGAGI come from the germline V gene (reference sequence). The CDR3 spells CASPSCGRRNIQYF. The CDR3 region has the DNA TGTGCCAGCCCTTCATGCGGCCGGCGGAACATTCAGTACTTC.

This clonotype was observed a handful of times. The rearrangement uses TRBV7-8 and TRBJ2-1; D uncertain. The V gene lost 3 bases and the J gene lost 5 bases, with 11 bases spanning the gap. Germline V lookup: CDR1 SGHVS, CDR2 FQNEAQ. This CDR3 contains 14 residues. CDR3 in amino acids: CASSLSPRNNEQFF. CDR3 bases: TGTGCCAGCAGCTTGTCTCCACGAAACAATGAGCAGTTCTTC.

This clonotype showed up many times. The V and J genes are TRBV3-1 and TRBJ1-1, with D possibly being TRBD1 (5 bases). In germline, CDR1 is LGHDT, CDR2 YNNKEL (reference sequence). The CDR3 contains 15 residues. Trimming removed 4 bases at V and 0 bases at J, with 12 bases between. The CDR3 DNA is TGTGCCAGCAGCCGGACACGGACTATGAACACTGAAGCTTTCTTT. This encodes CASSRTRTMNTEAFF.

For the CDR3, the DNA is TGTGCCAGCAGTGAACGGGGGAACGAGCAGTACTTC. Translating it yields CASSERGNEQYF. The rearrangement joins TRBV6-1 to TRBJ2-7, with a tentative D call TRBD2 (6 bases). The CDR3 contains 12 residues. V was trimmed by 2 bases and J by 5 bases, leaving 7 bases between them. Germline V gives CDR1 MNHNS, CDR2 SASEGT.

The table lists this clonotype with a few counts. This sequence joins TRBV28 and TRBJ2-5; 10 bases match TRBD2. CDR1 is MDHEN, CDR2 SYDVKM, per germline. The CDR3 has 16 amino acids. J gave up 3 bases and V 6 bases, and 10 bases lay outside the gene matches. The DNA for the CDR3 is TGTGCCAGCAGCCCCCGCCTAGCGGGAGCGAAAGAGACCCAGTACTTC. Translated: CASSPRLAGAKETQYF.

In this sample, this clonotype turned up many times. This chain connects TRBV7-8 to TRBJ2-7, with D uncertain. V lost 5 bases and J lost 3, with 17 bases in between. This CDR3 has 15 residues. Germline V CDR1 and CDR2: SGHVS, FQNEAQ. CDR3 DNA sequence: TGTGCCAGCAGCCCCCGCGGCCTTTTTCACTACGAGCAGTACTTC. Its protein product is CASSPRGLFHYEQYF.

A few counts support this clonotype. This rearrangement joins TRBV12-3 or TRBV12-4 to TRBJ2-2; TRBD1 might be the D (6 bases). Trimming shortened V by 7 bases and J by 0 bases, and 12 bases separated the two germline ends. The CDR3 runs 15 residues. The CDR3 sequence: CASIGTNTNTGELFF. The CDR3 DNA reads TGTGCCAGCATAGGGACAAATACGAACACCGGGGAGCTGTTTTTT.